The rows below give T cell receptor beta chains drawn from one sample of a study of shared T cell receptors in the human thymus. Measured with immunoSEQ multiplex PCR; TCRdb has only the in-frame clones, and not every one. The sample includes hundreds of thousands of clones, more than 75% of them seen just once. A further study also used this sample, focusing on human thymus T cells.

Sequenced material: thymocytes. The source of these receptors is a boy in the first two years of life with a congenital heart defect. CDR3s include the opening cysteine and the closing phenylalanine or tryptophan. Each record gives: clone size, V gene, D gene, J gene, CDR3 protein, CDR3 DNA. A D gene is named only where the DNA matches it firmly. The size of a clone is reported for some rows only, either as once, few or many, or as a class for expanded clones.

once	TRBV4-2	-	TRBJ2-4	CASSQIGLAKNIQYF	TGTGCCAGCAGCCAGATCGGACTAGCCAAAAACATTCAGTACTTC
-	TRBV11-3	-	TRBJ2-2	CASSLDTGNCTGELFF	TGTGCCAGCAGCTTAGACACAGGGAATTGTACCGGGGAGCTGTTTTTT
-	TRBV18	-	TRBJ2-3	CASSPPGHFSTDTQYF	TGTGCCAGCTCACCACCGGGACACTTTAGCACAGATACGCAGTATTTT
-	TRBV7-9	-	TRBJ1-2	CASSSRQLSNYGYTF	TGTGCCAGCAGCTCCCGACAGCTCTCTAACTATGGCTACACCTTC
-	TRBV28	-	TRBJ2-1	CASSSTAQYNEQFF	TGTGCCAGCAGCTCGACAGCCCAGTACAATGAGCAGTTCTTC
-	TRBV4-2	TRBD2	TRBJ2-1	CASSQEGTSGGLNSYNEQFF	TGTGCCAGCAGCCAAGAAGGCACTAGCGGGGGACTGAACTCCTACAATGAGCAGTTCTTC
-	TRBV6-1	TRBD1	TRBJ1-5	CASSGTGSTQPQHF	TGTGCCAGCAGTGGGACAGGGTCAACTCAGCCCCAGCATTTT
-	TRBV28	TRBD1	TRBJ1-5	CASSFDRTGGEKSNQPQHF	TGTGCCAGCAGTTTTGATCGGACAGGGGGCGAGAAAAGCAATCAGCCCCAGCATTTT
-	TRBV28	TRBD1	TRBJ1-4	CAIRQGGPTNEKLFF	TGTGCCATCCGACAGGGGGGGCCAACTAATGAAAAACTGTTTTTT
-	TRBV7-2	TRBD1	TRBJ2-7	CASSLADRGNEQYF	TGTGCCAGCAGCTTAGCGGACAGGGGTAACGAGCAGTACTTC
-	TRBV2	TRBD2	TRBJ2-1	CASNSGNEQFF	TGTGCCAGCAATAGCGGGAATGAGCAGTTCTTC
few	TRBV14	-	TRBJ2-2	CASSPRLSGELFF	TGTGCCAGCAGCCCCCGGTTGAGCGGGGAGCTGTTTTTT
-	TRBV7-9	TRBD2	TRBJ2-3	CASSSAGEQDTQYF	TGTGCCAGCAGCAGCGCGGGGGAGCAAGATACGCAGTATTTT
-	TRBV19	TRBD1	TRBJ1-6	CASSRPGQQNSPLHF	TGTGCCAGTAGTAGGCCGGGACAGCAAAATTCACCCCTCCACTTT
-	TRBV7-8	TRBD1	TRBJ1-3	CASSLAPDRGRNTIYF	TGTGCCAGCAGCTTAGCGCCGGACAGGGGGCGAAACACCATATATTTT
-	TRBV4-3	TRBD1	TRBJ2-7	CASSQEGAGGYEQYF	TGCGCCAGCAGCCAAGAGGGGGCAGGGGGCTACGAGCAGTACTTC
-	TRBV7-2	-	TRBJ1-2	CASSQASGRSGYTF	TGTGCCAGCAGCCAGGCCTCAGGGAGGAGTGGCTACACCTTC
-	TRBV5-8	TRBD1	TRBJ1-2	CASSIETGAYGYTF	TGTGCCAGCAGCATAGAGACAGGGGCCTATGGCTACACCTTC
-	TRBV9	-	TRBJ2-1	CASSVAGEAYNEQFF	TGTGCCAGCAGCGTAGCGGGAGAAGCCTACAATGAGCAGTTCTTC
-	TRBV7-3	TRBD1	TRBJ1-1	CASSLTPHRGRGGEAFF	TGTGCCAGCAGCCTAACCCCCCACAGGGGGCGAGGTGGTGAAGCTTTCTTT
-	TRBV14	-	TRBJ1-2	CASSQDRIGMRYGYTF	TGTGCCAGCAGCCAAGATCGGATAGGTATGAGGTATGGCTACACCTTC
-	TRBV27	TRBD1	TRBJ2-1	CASRARDRGSDEQFF	TGTGCCAGCAGGGCCCGGGACAGGGGTTCCGATGAGCAGTTCTTC
-	TRBV18	TRBD1	TRBJ1-1	CASSPSTTGGARNTEAFF	TGTGCCAGCTCACCGTCTACCACAGGGGGCGCGAGGAACACTGAAGCTTTCTTT
-	TRBV19	-	TRBJ2-5	CASRGAVQETQYF	TGTGCCAGTAGAGGGGCGGTCCAAGAGACCCAGTACTTC
-	TRBV4-3	TRBD1	TRBJ1-4	CASSQDSRDRKIPGRGNEKLFF	TGCGCCAGCAGCCAAGATTCCAGGGACAGGAAAATTCCTGGGCGGGGAAATGAAAAACTGTTTTTT
once	TRBV10-2	TRBD1	TRBJ1-2	CASSDSGTGVNYGYTF	TGCGCCAGCAGTGACTCCGGGACAGGTGTAAACTATGGCTACACCTTC
few	TRBV6-5	-	TRBJ2-2	CASSYRAGELFF	TGTGCCAGCAGTTACCGGGCCGGGGAGCTGTTTTTT
once	TRBV5-1	-	TRBJ1-1	CASSLARNTEAFF	TGCGCCAGCAGTTTAGCAAGGAACACTGAAGCTTTCTTT
-	TRBV28	-	TRBJ1-5	CASRQSGRGQPQHF	TGTGCCAGCAGACAATCAGGGCGTGGTCAGCCCCAGCATTTT
-	TRBV11-2	TRBD2	TRBJ2-7	CASPIRGAGGPAYEQYF	TGTGCCAGCCCCATCCGCGGGGCGGGAGGGCCCGCCTACGAGCAGTACTTC
few	TRBV25-1	-	TRBJ1-6	CASSEYEGPQNSPLHF	TGTGCCAGCAGTGAATACGAGGGCCCACAGAATTCCCCCCTCCACTTT
-	TRBV9	TRBD2	TRBJ2-1	CASSVEPAGYSYNEQFF	TGTGCCAGCAGCGTAGAGCCAGCGGGGTACTCCTACAATGAGCAGTTCTTC
-	TRBV19	-	TRBJ1-6	CASSMDFRDRSFYNSPLHF	TGTGCCAGTAGTATGGACTTCCGAGACAGGTCCTTCTATAATTCACCCCTCCACTTT
-	TRBV5-6	TRBD2	TRBJ2-3	CASSPWASGPMTDTQYF	TGTGCCAGCAGCCCATGGGCTAGCGGGCCGATGACAGATACGCAGTATTTT
-	TRBV10-3	-	TRBJ2-7	CAISDPQGSYEQYF	TGTGCCATCAGTGACCCACAGGGCTCCTACGAGCAGTACTTC
-	TRBV28	-	TRBJ2-2	CASRPRVGGELFF	TGTGCCAGCAGACCCAGGGTAGGCGGGGAGCTGTTTTTT
few	TRBV18	-	TRBJ1-3	CASSRGHPSSGNTIYF	TGTGCCAGCTCACGCGGACACCCAAGCTCTGGAAACACCATATATTTT
-	TRBV18	-	TRBJ1-2	CASSPLLARDSYGYTF	TGTGCCAGCTCACCACTGCTCGCCAGGGATTCCTATGGCTACACCTTC
-	TRBV4-3	TRBD1	TRBJ2-2	CASSQDLMLGQGACGELFF	TGCGCCAGCAGCCAAGATTTAATGTTAGGACAGGGGGCGTGCGGGGAGCTGTTTTTT
-	TRBV27	-	TRBJ2-5	CASRRSNQETQYF	TGTGCCAGCAGGAGAAGCAACCAAGAGACCCAGTACTTC
-	TRBV29-1	TRBD1	TRBJ1-4	CSVGWDVGTGTNEKLFF	TGCAGCGTTGGCTGGGATGTTGGGACAGGCACTAATGAAAAACTGTTTTTT
-	TRBV18	TRBD1	TRBJ2-7	CASSPRTQGEPYF	TGTGCCAGCTCACCACGCACGCAGGGGGAACCGTACTTC
-	TRBV20-1	-	TRBJ1-2	CSARSGHGYTF	TGCAGTGCTAGATCGGGTCATGGCTACACCTTC
-	TRBV9	TRBD1	TRBJ2-1	CASSVEGQGDDEQFF	TGTGCCAGCAGCGTAGAGGGACAGGGGGACGATGAGCAGTTCTTC
-	TRBV29-1	-	TRBJ1-1	CSVGNRATEAFF	TGCAGCGTTGGTAACAGGGCCACTGAAGCTTTCTTT
-	TRBV18	TRBD1	TRBJ1-6	CASSGTASSYNSPLHF	TGTGCCAGCTCCGGGACAGCGAGCTCCTATAATTCACCCCTCCACTTT
-	TRBV5-6	-	TRBJ2-3	CASSPRPTSLRTDTQYF	TGTGCCAGCAGCCCACGACCCACTAGCTTGAGGACAGATACGCAGTATTTT
few	TRBV7-8	-	TRBJ2-7	CASSPDSSDYEQYF	TGTGCCAGCAGCCCGGACAGCTCTGATTACGAGCAGTACTTC
once	TRBV30	-	TRBJ1-5	CAWSDLEGRGNQPQHF	TGTGCCTGGAGTGACCTCGAGGGCAGGGGAAATCAGCCCCAGCATTTT
few	TRBV7-9	-	TRBJ2-5	CASSQRSDRYNETQYF	TGTGCCAGCAGCCAAAGGTCCGACAGGTATAACGAGACCCAGTACTTC
-	TRBV6-1	TRBD1	TRBJ2-7	CASNSTLGQGKKQYF	TGTGCCAGCAATTCAACCCTCGGACAGGGTAAAAAGCAGTACTTC
-	TRBV28	TRBD1	TRBJ2-3	CASSFPQGASDTQYF	TGTGCCAGCAGTTTTCCCCAGGGGGCCAGTGATACGCAGTATTTT
-	TRBV28	-	TRBJ2-5	CASRRGAQETQYF	TGTGCCAGCCGGAGGGGAGCCCAAGAGACCCAGTACTTC
-	TRBV28	TRBD2	TRBJ2-1	CASSFLAGGSYEQFF	TGTGCCAGCAGTTTTCTTGCGGGAGGTTCCTATGAGCAGTTCTTC
-	TRBV4-3	-	TRBJ2-5	CASSHRVSQETQYF	TGCGCCAGCAGCCACCGAGTTAGTCAAGAGACCCAGTACTTC
-	TRBV14	-	TRBJ2-7	CASSQVIGETREQYF	TGTGCCAGCAGCCAAGTCATCGGGGAAACTCGCGAGCAGTACTTC
once	TRBV6-5	TRBD2	TRBJ2-1	CASRQTSGEQFF	TGTGCCAGCAGGCAAACTAGCGGTGAGCAGTTCTTC
-	TRBV29-1	-	TRBJ2-5	CSVPDRQETQYF	TGCAGCGTTCCCGACAGGCAAGAGACCCAGTACTTC